A single sample gave rise to the 9 T cell receptor beta chains below, sequenced in a study of blood T cell repertoires in COVID-19. Measured with immunoSEQ multiplex PCR; TCRdb has only the in-frame clones, and not every one. The sample has 250,000 to 300,000 clones; around 90% are singletons. Sequenced input: PBMCs or T cells enriched from blood (not recorded which). The origin of the receptors is a human donor in a cohort exposed to, infected with or recovered from COVID-19 (not recorded which). The donor label of this sample is uncertain.

This clone was counted a few times. The chain is built from TRBV7-6 and TRBJ2-6; 7 bases fit TRBD1. Germline CDR1 SGHVS, CDR2 FNYEAQ. Trimming cost V 1 base and J 4 bases; bases outside gene matches: 1. The CDR3 is 15 amino acids. CDR3: CASSLEGAGANVLTF. DNA for the CDR3: TGTGCCAGCAGCTTAGAGGGGGCCGGGGCCAACGTCCTGACTTTC.

V gene TRBV2 combines with J gene TRBJ2-2; D perhaps matches TRBD2 (6 bases). The CDR3 extends over 16 amino acids. Trimming stripped 6 bases from V and 2 bases from J, with 16 bases between. Per the germline V gene, CDR1 is SNHLY and CDR2 is FYNNEI. The CDR3 DNA follows: TGTGCCAGCAGCCCCGCTTGGAGGGGTAACACCGGGGAGCTGTTTTTT. Amino acid sequence: CASSPAWRGNTGELFF.

The V gene is TRBV7-6, the J gene TRBJ1-6, with D uncertain. Germline V gives CDR1 SGHVS, CDR2 FNYEAQ. V lost 2 bases and J lost 13, with 15 bases in between. CDR3 size: 14 residues. The CDR3 reads CASSLREEGMPLHF. The DNA of the CDR3 is TGTGCCAGCAGCTTAAGGGAGGAGGGAATGCCCCTCCACTTT.

A single count supports this clone. This chain uses TRBV3-1 (or the pseudogene TRBV3-2) with TRBJ2-4, with TRBD1 matching 11 bases. Germline lookup yields CDR1 LGHDT and CDR2 YNNKEL (reference sequence). The V gene end was trimmed by 0 bases and the J gene end by 7 bases; junction bases not matched to a gene: 11. The CDR3 sequence is 18 residues long. The DNA of the CDR3 is TGTGCCAGCAGCCAAGATGGTTTCGGACAGGGGGCAAGGAACATTCAGTACTTC. This encodes CASSQDGFGQGARNIQYF.

V gene TRBV7-3 combines with J gene TRBJ2-2; D perhaps matches TRBD2 (5 bases). This CDR3 is 16 amino acids long. The germline gives CDR1 SGHTA, CDR2 FQGTGA. V was trimmed by 5 bases and J by 1 base, leaving 14 bases between them. CDR3 nucleotide sequence: TGTGCCAGCAGCCTCGACTCCCGGGGGAACACCGGGGAGCTGTTTTTT. Translated: CASSLDSRGNTGELFF.

This clone has a handful of counts. The chain employs TRBV19 and TRBJ1-5; 9 nucleotides agree with TRBD1. V shed 2 bases, J shed 4 bases, and the junction held 6 bases outside the gene matches. This CDR3 contains 16 residues. Germline V gene sequence: CDR1 LNHDA, CDR2 SQIVND (reference sequence). The CDR3 DNA sequence: TGTGCCAGTAGTATATCGGACAGGGGCGAAAATCAGCCCCAGCATTTT. This encodes CASSISDRGENQPQHF. The full variable domain, completed using reference TRBV19 and TRBJ1-5, is DGGITQSPKYLFRKEGQNVTLSCEQNLNHDAMYWYRQDPGQGLRLIYYSQIVNDFQKGDIAEGYSVSREKKESFPLTVTSAQKNPTAFYLCASSISDRGENQPQHFGDGTRLSIL.

The chain has TRBV3-1 (or the pseudogene TRBV3-2) and TRBJ2-7; 10 bases are a match to TRBD2. This CDR3 has 17 residues. The ends lost 1 base at V and 2 bases at J; junction bases unmatched: 8. Germline V CDR1 and CDR2: LGHDT, YNNKEL (reference sequence). The CDR3 loop is CASSQARTSGSTYEQYF. The CDR3 DNA follows: TGTGCCAGCAGCCAAGCGAGGACTAGCGGAAGTACCTACGAGCAGTACTTC.

This sequence joins TRBV7-2 and TRBJ1-2; tentatively, D is TRBD1 (6 bases). Between the trimmed V and J ends, which lost 5 bases and 7 bases, there was a span of 17 bases. Looked up from germline, CDR1 is SGHTA and CDR2 is FQGNSA. This CDR3 comprises 14 residues. The CDR3 protein is CASSPAAGEGGYTF. The DNA for the CDR3 is TGTGCCAGCAGCCCTGCAGCAGGGGAGGGTGGCTACACCTTC. Drawing the rest from reference TRBV7-2 and TRBJ1-2, the complete variable domain is GAGVSQSPSNKVTEKGKDVELRCDPISGHTALYWYRQSLGQGLEFLIYFQGNSAPDKSGLPSDRFSAERTGGSVSTLTIQRTQQEDSAVYLCASSPAAGEGGYTFGSGTRLTVV.

This chain links TRBV12-3 or TRBV12-4 with TRBJ1-2, with D possibly matching TRBD1 (5 bases). Trimming stripped 7 bases from V and 4 bases from J, with 13 bases between. The CDR3 totals 13 residues. The CDR3 sequence is CASMLKGFYGYTF. CDR3 nucleotide sequence: TGTGCCAGCATGCTCAAGGGGTTCTATGGCTACACCTTC.